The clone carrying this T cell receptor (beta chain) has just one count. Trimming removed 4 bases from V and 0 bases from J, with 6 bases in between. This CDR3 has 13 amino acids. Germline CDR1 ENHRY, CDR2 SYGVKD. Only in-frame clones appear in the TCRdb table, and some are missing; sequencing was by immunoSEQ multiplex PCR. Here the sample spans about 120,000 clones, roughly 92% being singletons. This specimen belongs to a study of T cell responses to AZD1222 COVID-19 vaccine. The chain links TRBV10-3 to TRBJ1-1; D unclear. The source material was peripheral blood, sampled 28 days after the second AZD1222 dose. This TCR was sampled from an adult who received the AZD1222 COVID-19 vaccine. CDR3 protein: CAISGQMNTEAFF. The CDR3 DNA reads TGTGCCATCAGTGGCCAGATGAACACTGAAGCTTTCTTT.